Shown below are 4 T cell receptor beta chains from a single sample sequenced in a study of T cell responses to AZD1222 COVID-19 vaccine. TCRdb's copy holds only in-frame clones and misses some; the assay was immunoSEQ multiplex PCR. The sample includes 52,000 or so clones, about four fifths of them seen just once. The material sequenced was peripheral blood, taken on day 0 of AZD1222 vaccination. These receptors originate from an adult in good health.

V usage is TRBV18 and J usage is TRBJ1-6; D is perhaps TRBD1 (6 bases). The CDR3 has 15 residues. From germline, CDR1 is KGHSH and CDR2 LQKENI. Trimming pared 2 bases from V and 10 bases from J, leaving 15 bases between. CDR3 nucleotides: TGTGCCAGCTCACCAAGATGGGGGGGCGGATCACCCCTCCACTTT. The encoded protein is CASSPRWGGGSPLHF.

V gene TRBV14 combines with J gene TRBJ1-5; D not resolved. Trimming stripped 0 bases from V and 1 base from J, with 10 bases between. Per germline, CDR1 SGHDN and CDR2 FVKESK. This CDR3 region has 16 residues. This chain's CDR3 is CASSQDYAKSNQPQHF. CDR3 sequence (DNA): TGTGCCAGCAGCCAAGATTATGCGAAAAGCAATCAGCCCCAGCATTTT.

CDR3 protein: CSTSGTSGRLTGELFF. The CDR3 DNA reads as TGCAGCACCTCGGGGACTAGCGGGAGGCTCACCGGGGAGCTGTTTTTT. The chain joins TRBV29-1 to TRBJ2-2; 15 positions match TRBD2. The CDR3 is made up of 16 amino acids. Germline assignment: CDR1 SQVTM and CDR2 ANQGSEA. Trimming at V came to 8 bases and at J to 4 bases, leaving 8 bases not matched to a gene.

This chain uses TRBV9 with TRBJ2-1; no clear D gene. The V end lost 0 bases, the J end lost 0 bases, and 10 bases lay between the germline ends. Germline V gene sequence: CDR1 SGDLS, CDR2 YYNGEE. CDR3 length: 16 amino acids. The CDR3 reads CASSVGIVTSYNEQFF. Here the CDR3 DNA reads TGTGCCAGCAGCGTAGGAATAGTAACCTCCTACAATGAGCAGTTCTTC.